Following are 31 T cell receptor beta chains from one sample sequenced in a study of blood T cell repertoires in COVID-19. Assay: immunoSEQ multiplex PCR; the TCRdb copy retains only in-frame clones and omits some. The sample contains nearly 350,000 clones, under 95% of which appear only once. Sequenced: peripheral blood. Source of these receptors: a woman between 18 and 29 years old who had recovered from COVID-19.

The V gene is TRBV24-1, the J gene TRBJ2-3, with 10 bases identical to TRBD1. This CDR3 is 20 amino acids long. Germline CDR1 reads KGHDR; CDR2 reads SFDVKD. V lost 2 bases to trimming and J lost 6 bases; unmatched junction nucleotides: 19. The CDR3 region is CATSDSVWSWDRGVLDTQYF. CDR3 nucleotides: TGTGCCACCAGTGATTCCGTATGGTCTTGGGACAGGGGAGTTCTGGATACGCAGTATTTT.

This clone came up a few times. This chain joins TRBV20-1 and TRBJ2-1; perhaps TRBD1 as D (5 bases). Germline V CDR1 and CDR2: DFQATT, SNEGSKA (reference sequence). The CDR3 is 15 amino acids. Trimming pared 3 bases from V and 1 base from J, leaving 13 bases between. CDR3 in DNA: TGCAGTGCTAGTATTAAGGGGCGATCCTACAATGAGCAGTTCTTC. It translates to CSASIKGRSYNEQFF.

The V call is TRBV19, the J call TRBJ2-2; 9 bases are a match to TRBD2. Per the germline V gene, CDR1 is LNHDA and CDR2 is SQIVND (reference sequence). V trimming: 1 base; J trimming: 6 bases; junction bases outside the gene matches: 9. The CDR3 length is 17 residues. The chain's CDR3 is CASSIGGSGRFAGELFF. CDR3 DNA sequence: TGTGCCAGTAGTATAGGTGGTAGCGGGAGATTCGCCGGGGAGCTGTTTTTT.

The chain has TRBV6-5 and TRBJ2-7, with TRBD1 matching 9 bases. The CDR3 loop spans 14 amino acids. V was clipped by 6 bases and J by 0 bases; unmatched bases: 3. Germline V gene data show CDR1 as MNHEY and CDR2 as SVGAGI. The CDR3 region is CASSNRGLSYEQYV. In nucleotides, the CDR3 is TGTGCCAGCAGCAACAGGGGGCTCTCCTACGAGCAGTACGTC.

The V call is TRBV27, the J call TRBJ2-3, with TRBD2 matching 13 bases. The length of the CDR3 is 16 residues. Germline V gene data show CDR1 as MNHEY and CDR2 as SMNVEV (reference sequence). The trim removed 3 bases at V and 4 bases at J, leaving 4 bases unmatched. The CDR3 here is CASSFLTSGRPDTQYF. The CDR3, as DNA: TGTGCCAGCAGTTTTCTGACTAGCGGGAGGCCAGATACGCAGTATTTT.

This clone was seen once. The CDR3 nucleotides read TGTGCCAGCAGCTTAAGAGCGGGAGGGCCCTACGAGCAGTACGTC. Encoded protein: CASSLRAGGPYEQYV. This chain connects TRBV6-5 to TRBJ2-7; TRBD2 agrees at 10 bases. This CDR3 has 15 amino acids. CDR1 MNHEY and CDR2 SVGAGI come from the germline V gene. The V segment lost 6 bases and the J segment 2 bases; nucleotides outside the gene matches: 7.

V gene TRBV30 combines with J gene TRBJ1-5; tentatively, D is TRBD1 (6 bases). The V gene's germline CDR1 is GTSNPN and CDR2 SVGIG (reference sequence). This CDR3 has 16 amino acids. V was pared by 1 base and J by 8 bases, with 21 bases between. Here the CDR3 reads CAWSDYTAQGWEPQHF. The CDR3 region has the DNA TGTGCCTGGAGTGATTATACCGCACAGGGATGGGAGCCCCAGCATTTT.

The genes are TRBV9 and TRBJ2-3; the match to TRBD2 covers 7 bases. Unmatched junction bases numbered 6, after V lost 3 bases and J lost 2 bases. Germline assignment: CDR1 SGDLS and CDR2 YYNGEE. The CDR3 sequence is 15 residues long. This CDR3 is CASSATSRPTDTQYF. CDR3 in DNA: TGTGCCAGCAGCGCGACTAGCAGACCCACAGATACGCAGTATTTT.

This chain joins TRBV12-2 and TRBJ1-2; TRBD1 reflects the table's D call only, with no check against the DNA. TRBV12-2 is deemed a pseudogene. The CDR3 runs to 10 residues. The CDR3 sequence: CPKGVIGYTF. As DNA, the CDR3 is TGTCCTAAAGGGGTAATAGGCTACACCTTC.

CDR3 sequence (DNA): TGTGCCAGCAGCCAGGACAGTCAGTACGAGCAGTACGTC. It translates to CASSQDSQYEQYV. V and J are TRBV11-2 and TRBJ2-7; D might be TRBD1 (6 bases). Trimming stripped 5 bases from V and 4 bases from J, with 12 bases between. Germline values: CDR1 SGHAT, CDR2 FQNNGV. The CDR3 has 13 amino acids.

The V gene is TRBV7-6, the J gene TRBJ2-2; 10 bases map to TRBD2. The germline gives CDR1 SGHVS, CDR2 FNYEAQ. The CDR3 consists of 16 residues. The trim removed 7 bases at V and 1 base at J, leaving 6 bases unmatched. CDR3 coding DNA: TGTGCCAGCAAGAGGACTAGCGGATGGAACACCGGGGAGCTGTTTTTT. Amino acid sequence: CASKRTSGWNTGELFF. The full variable domain, rest sourced from reference TRBV7-6 and TRBJ2-2, is GAGVSQSPRYKVTKRGQDVALRCDPISGHVSLYWYRQALGQGPEFLTYFNYEAQQDKSGLPNDRFSAERPEGSISTLTIQRTEQRDSAMYRCASKRTSGWNTGELFFGEGSRLTVL.

V usage is TRBV3-1 (or the pseudogene TRBV3-2) and J usage is TRBJ2-3, with 7 bases identical to TRBD2. Germline V gives CDR1 LGHDT, CDR2 YNNKEL (reference sequence). The V segment lost 0 bases and the J segment 6 bases; nucleotides outside the gene matches: 9. The CDR3 totals 16 residues. CDR3: CASSQESRLAGDTQYF. The CDR3, as DNA: TGTGCCAGCAGCCAAGAGTCTAGACTAGCAGGTGATACGCAGTATTTT.

This sequence joins TRBV3-1 (or the pseudogene TRBV3-2) and TRBJ1-6, with TRBD1 matching 9 bases. This CDR3 has 16 amino acids. The V gene end was trimmed by 3 bases and the J gene end by 3 bases; junction bases not matched to a gene: 3. Germline V gene data show CDR1 as LGHDT and CDR2 as YNNKEL (reference sequence). CDR3 coding DNA: TGTGCCAGCAGCCAGGGGACAGGGCTCTATAATTCACCCCTCCACTTT. Translated, it gives CASSQGTGLYNSPLHF.

This clone was counted a single time. V gene TRBV2 combines with J gene TRBJ1-4; 8 nucleotides line up with TRBD1. The V gene end was trimmed by 7 bases and the J gene end by 6 bases; junction bases not matched to a gene: 4. Germline loops: CDR1 SNHLY, CDR2 FYNNEI. CDR3 size: 13 residues. This CDR3 reads CASNRGQDEKLFF. CDR3 DNA sequence: TGTGCCAGCAATCGGGGACAGGATGAAAAACTGTTTTTT.

This chain connects TRBV9 to TRBJ2-1, with D possibly matching TRBD2 (5 bases). Germline V gene sequence: CDR1 SGDLS, CDR2 YYNGEE. Trimming removed 4 bases from V and 2 bases from J, with 16 bases in between. The CDR3 loop spans 16 amino acids. The CDR3 protein is CASSPWGAGAYNEQFF. The DNA for the CDR3 is TGTGCCAGCAGCCCCTGGGGAGCAGGCGCCTACAATGAGCAGTTCTTC.

The rearrangement joins TRBV7-8 to TRBJ2-7, with a weak D call TRBD2 (5 bases). The length of the CDR3 is 11 residues. In germline, CDR1 is SGHVS, CDR2 FQNEAQ. Between the trimmed V and J ends, which lost 8 bases and 6 bases, there was a span of 11 bases. Here the CDR3 DNA reads TGTGCCAGCCAACTTGCGGGCGAGCAGTACGTC. Protein: CASQLAGEQYV.

The chain employs TRBV3-1 (or the pseudogene TRBV3-2) and TRBJ2-1; 7 nucleotides line up with TRBD2. The CDR3 runs 16 residues. J lost 3 bases, V lost 4 bases, and 9 bases had no gene match. The germline gives CDR1 LGHDT, CDR2 YNNKEL (reference sequence). The CDR3 DNA sequence: TGTGCCAGCAGCCCAGGGTCTAGCGGAGACTACAATGAGCAGTTCTTC. This sequence encodes CASSPGSSGDYNEQFF.

This clone was observed a single time. The V gene is TRBV27, the J gene TRBJ1-6, with D uncertain. The CDR3 totals 17 residues. Trimming took off 3 bases at V and 8 bases at J, with 20 bases between the two ends. The germline V gene encodes CDR1 MNHEY and CDR2 SMNVEV (reference sequence). CDR3 nucleotide sequence: TGTGCCAGCAGTTTTTTAGCTAGCCTGTACGACTATTCACCCCTCCACTTT. Translated: CASSFLASLYDYSPLHF.

For the CDR3, the DNA is TGTGCCAGCAGTTTAGGTCGCACCGGGGAGCTGTTTTTT. Translation gives CASSLGRTGELFF. This sequence joins TRBV12-3 or TRBV12-4 and TRBJ2-2; no definite D call. The CDR3 extends over 13 amino acids. V shed 1 base and J shed 4 bases, with 4 bases lying between them.

CDR3 bases: TGTGCCAGCAGCAAAAAGGAGGGACAGCCCCAAACCCAGAACACTGAAGCTTTCTTT. It is translated as CASSKKEGQPQTQNTEAFF. The rearrangement links TRBV21-1 to TRBJ1-1; TRBD1, the table's D call, lacks a check against the DNA. TRBV21-1 is shown as a pseudogene. This CDR3 is built from 19 residues.

The chain joins TRBV9 to TRBJ2-3, with 7 bases aligning to TRBD2. Germline values: CDR1 SGDLS, CDR2 YYNGEE. Trimming at V came to 3 bases and at J to 1 base, leaving 8 bases not matched to a gene. The CDR3 has 16 residues. The chain's CDR3 is CASSGGGGIGTDTQYF. The CDR3 DNA sequence: TGTGCCAGCAGCGGCGGGGGAGGGATCGGCACAGATACGCAGTATTTT.

V usage is TRBV7-9 and J usage is TRBJ1-1; the match to TRBD1 covers 12 bases. The V and J ends lost 3 bases and 3 bases, in that order; junction bases with no gene match: 8. The CDR3 contains 17 residues. CDR1 is SEHNR and CDR2 is FQNEAQ in the germline V gene (reference sequence). CDR3 DNA sequence: TGTGCCAGCAGCTTCCGGGACAGGGGGCTTTTGGACACTGAAGCTTTCTTT. This encodes CASSFRDRGLLDTEAFF. The complete variable domain, with remaining parts taken from reference TRBV7-9 and TRBJ1-1, reads DTGVSQNPRHKITKRGQNVTFRCDPISEHNRLYWYRQTLGQGPEFLTYFQNEAQLEKSRLLSDRFSAERPKGSFSTLEIQRTEQGDSAMYLCASSFRDRGLLDTEAFFGQGTRLTVV.

The CDR3 DNA reads as TGTGCCAGCAGCTTAGACAGGGGATTCGGCAATGAAAAACTGTTTTTT. Translating gives CASSLDRGFGNEKLFF. This chain links TRBV7-9 with TRBJ1-4; 7 positions agree with TRBD1. CDR1 is SEHNR and CDR2 is FQNEAQ in the germline V gene (reference sequence). Trimming removed 1 base from V and 5 bases from J; junction bases left unmatched: 7. The CDR3 is made up of 16 amino acids.

The rearrangement joins TRBV6-2 or TRBV6-3 to TRBJ2-5, with a possible D match to TRBD1 (5 bases). The germline V gene has CDR1 MNHEY and CDR2 SVGEGT. CDR3 length equals 15 residues. V dropped 6 bases and J dropped 4 bases, with 18 bases sitting between them. The CDR3 sequence is CASSRPTAGLETQYF. The DNA of the CDR3 is TGTGCCAGCAGCCGACCCACCGCAGGGCTAGAGACCCAGTACTTC.

About this clone itself: A read error may produce the germline difference seen at one junction end. This chain connects TRBV7-9 to TRBJ2-3; perhaps TRBD2 as D (5 bases). Per germline, CDR1 SEHNR and CDR2 FQNEAQ (reference sequence). The CDR3 has 15 residues. In nucleotides, the CDR3 is TGTGTCAGCAGCCCGCCAGCGGCGAGCACAGATACGCAGTATTTT. Amino acids: CVSSPPAASTDTQYF.

The V call is TRBV6-5, the J call TRBJ1-1; TRBD1 agrees at 11 bases. CDR3 length: 14 amino acids. V shed 8 bases and J 4 bases; nucleotides not matched to a gene: 6. Germline assignment: CDR1 MNHEY and CDR2 SVGAGI. As DNA, the CDR3 is TGTGCCAGCCTTGGGACAGGGGGTTCCACTGAAGCTTTCTTT. It codes for CASLGTGGSTEAFF.

The J gene is TRBJ2-3, the V gene TRBV4-1, with D tentatively TRBD1 (6 bases). The germline V and J ends were trimmed by 1 base and 4 bases, with 21 bases remaining between them. Germline CDR1 reads MGHRA; CDR2 reads YSYEKL. The CDR3 is made up of 18 amino acids. For the CDR3, the DNA is TGCGCCAGCAGCCAAGGAAAGGGGTCACAGGGATTTTCAGATACGCAGTATTTT. It is translated as CASSQGKGSQGFSDTQYF.

The chain couples TRBV4-3 to TRBJ1-4; TRBD1 matches 12 bases. Trimming at V came to 0 bases and at J to 0 bases, leaving 5 bases not matched to a gene. This CDR3 contains 19 residues. The germline V gene encodes CDR1 LGHNA and CDR2 YSLEER. The DNA for the CDR3 is TGCGCCAGCAGCCAAGATGGGGACAGGGGGCGCACAACTAATGAAAAACTGTTTTTT. It specifies CASSQDGDRGRTTNEKLFF.

The rearrangement uses TRBV19 and TRBJ2-4, with D perhaps TRBD1 (5 bases). The V and J ends lost 4 bases and 5 bases respectively, with 12 bases between them. CDR1 and CDR2 from the germline V gene are LNHDA and SQIVND (reference sequence). This CDR3 is built from 14 residues. Written as DNA, the CDR3 is TGTGCCAGTAGTAAAGGGGTATGGGAAAACATTCAGTACTTC. It translates to CASSKGVWENIQYF.

This clone was detected only a few times. The J gene is TRBJ1-2, the V gene TRBV6-2 or TRBV6-3; TRBD1 is a possible D gene (5 bases). The V end was cut by 2 bases, the J end by 2 bases, with 15 bases between. The CDR3 runs 16 residues. Germline V CDR1 and CDR2: MNHEY, SVGEGT. In DNA form, the CDR3 reads TGTGCCAGCAGTTACGAGGGACTTCTACTGAACTATGGCTACACCTTC. It encodes CASSYEGLLLNYGYTF.

The chain links TRBV27 to TRBJ1-2; TRBD1 aligns across 9 bases. CDR3 length: 16 amino acids. CDR1 is MNHEY, CDR2 SMNVEV, per germline (reference sequence). The J segment lost 7 bases and the V segment lost 5 bases, leaving 14 bases of the junction unmatched. CDR3 sequence (DNA): TGTGCCAGCAGTCCCTATCAGGACAGGGGTCGGAGTGGCTACACCTTC. Its translation is CASSPYQDRGRSGYTF.